This entry lists 13 T cell receptor beta chains sequenced from one sample in a study of shared clonotypes between healthy human individuals. Only in-frame clones appear in the TCRdb table, and some are missing; sequencing was by immunoSEQ multiplex PCR. Of about 470,000 clones listed, about four fifths are singletons. Specimen: PBMCs. Receptors were obtained from a woman aged 35 to 49 in good health. Some clones in this sample may be carry-over from other donors' samples.

This clone was observed a few times. The chain links TRBV7-2 to TRBJ2-3, with TRBD1 identical over 7 bases. The V segment lost 4 bases and the J segment 0 bases; nucleotides outside the gene matches: 1. There are 14 residues in the CDR3. The germline V gene encodes CDR1 SGHTA and CDR2 FQGNSA. The CDR3, as DNA: TGTGCCAGCAGCTGGGACAGAAGCACAGATACGCAGTATTTT. This translates into CASSWDRSTDTQYF.

As to this clone: Other DNA variants within this sample encode the same CDR3. The chain is built from TRBV7-8 and TRBJ2-7; 11 bases map to TRBD2. The CDR3 contains 14 residues. In germline, CDR1 is SGHVS, CDR2 FQNEAQ. V dropped 2 bases and J dropped 4; count of bases not matched to a gene: 1. CDR3 in DNA: TGTGCCAGCAGCTTAACTAGCGGGAGTTACGAGCAGTACTTC. It yields the protein CASSLTSGSYEQYF. The variable domain in full, completed from reference TRBV7-8 and TRBJ2-7, reads GAGVSQSPRYKVAKRGQDVALRCDPISGHVSLFWYQQALGQGPEFLTYFQNEAQLDKSGLPSDRFFAERPEGSVSTLKIQRTQQEDSAVYLCASSLTSGSYEQYFGPGTRLTVT.

This chain uses TRBV28 with TRBJ1-5; D remains ambiguous. Trimming removed 0 bases at V and 0 bases at J, with 15 bases between. The CDR3 consists of 18 residues. The germline gives CDR1 MDHEN, CDR2 SYDVKM. The CDR3 here is CASSLWRRSIYSNQPQHF. The CDR3 DNA sequence: TGTGCCAGCAGTTTATGGCGGAGATCGATATATAGCAATCAGCCCCAGCATTTT.

The V gene is TRBV5-1, the J gene TRBJ2-1; 9 bases fit TRBD1. The germline V gene encodes CDR1 SGHRS and CDR2 YFSETQ. The CDR3 length is 16 residues. V gave up 4 bases and J gave up 6 bases; unmatched junction bases: 11. The CDR3: CASSPAGQGIFNEQFF. The DNA for the CDR3 is TGCGCCAGCAGCCCCGCCGGACAGGGGATTTTCAATGAGCAGTTCTTC.

The chain uses TRBV11-1 and TRBJ1-4, with D unclear. V was shortened by 1 base and J by 8 bases, with 14 bases between the two germline ends. The CDR3 spans 15 residues. Per germline, CDR1 SGHAT and CDR2 FQDESV (reference sequence). The chain's CDR3 is CASSLGIGFDEKLFF. CDR3 bases: TGTGCCAGCAGCTTAGGGATCGGCTTTGACGAAAAACTGTTTTTT.

This clone was picked up one time. The J gene is TRBJ2-3, the V gene TRBV2, with 11 positions matching TRBD2. The CDR3 length is 17 residues. The germline V gene encodes CDR1 SNHLY and CDR2 FYNNEI. Losses at the gene ends were 6 bases for V and 0 bases for J; bases not matched to a gene: 8. The CDR3 here is CASRNRGTSGSTDTQYF. CDR3 coding DNA: TGTGCCAGCAGGAACCGGGGGACTAGCGGTAGCACAGATACGCAGTATTTT.

CDR3 DNA sequence: TGTGCCAGTAGTTCAGCAGGGGCAGGGATCGACGAGCAGTACTTC. Its protein is CASSSAGAGIDEQYF. The chain carries TRBV19 and TRBJ2-7; possible D gene TRBD1, 6 bases. The CDR3 is 15 residues long. Trimming left V 5 bases short and J 5 bases short, with 19 bases between. From germline, CDR1 is LNHDA and CDR2 SQIVND (reference sequence).

This rearrangement joins TRBV5-1 to TRBJ2-1; no firm D call. The length of the CDR3 is 15 residues. The V and J ends lost 9 bases and 0 bases respectively, with 16 bases between them. The V gene's germline CDR1 is SGHRS and CDR2 YFSETQ. In DNA form, the CDR3 reads TGCGCCATCGCTCTGGGAAGGTCCTCCTACAATGAGCAGTTCTTC. Its protein is CAIALGRSSYNEQFF.

The rearrangement joins TRBV28 to TRBJ1-2; 7 bases agree with TRBD1. The germline CDR1 and CDR2 sequences are MDHEN and SYDVKM. The CDR3 totals 13 residues. The V gene end was trimmed by 4 bases and the J gene end by 7 bases; junction bases not matched to a gene: 6. The CDR3 sequence is CASSWRGRGGYTF. As DNA, the CDR3 is TGTGCCAGCAGTTGGAGGGGGCGCGGTGGCTACACCTTC.

The rearrangement joins TRBV20-1 to TRBJ1-2; D not certain. Trimming took 0 bases from V and 7 from J, leaving 6 bases between them. The CDR3 loop spans 11 amino acids. Germline V lookup: CDR1 DFQATT, CDR2 SNEGSKA (reference sequence). This CDR3 is CSARDNSGYTF. The CDR3 region has the DNA TGCAGTGCTAGAGATAATAGTGGCTACACCTTC.

The V and J genes are TRBV2 and TRBJ2-1, with D tentatively TRBD1 (6 bases). V was clipped by 8 bases and J by 5 bases, with 13 bases between them. This CDR3 contains 13 residues. Germline V gene lookup returns CDR1 SNHLY and CDR2 FYNNEI. The CDR3 DNA follows: TGTGCCAGCTCTGGACAGAGAGACAATGAGCAGTTCTTC. This sequence encodes CASSGQRDNEQFF.

The rearrangement joins TRBV5-6 to TRBJ2-7; the match to TRBD2 covers 10 bases. The CDR3 loop spans 15 amino acids. With 1 base clipped from V and 4 bases from J, the junction kept 5 bases outside the gene matches. Germline V lookup: CDR1 SGHDT, CDR2 YYEEEE. DNA of the CDR3: TGTGCCAGCAGCTTGCGTAATAGCGGGAGGTACGAGCAGTACTTC. This encodes CASSLRNSGRYEQYF.

This sequence joins TRBV20-1 and TRBJ2-3; D call uncertain. Germline loops: CDR1 DFQATT, CDR2 SNEGSKA (reference sequence). V was clipped by 4 bases and J by 6 bases, with 5 bases between them. The CDR3 contains 10 residues. CDR3 DNA sequence: TGCAGTGCTATACGGGATACGCAGTATTTT. It translates to CSAIRDTQYF.